What follows are 6 T cell receptor beta chains derived from one specimen sequenced in a study of T cells in Graves' hyperthyroidism and ophthalmopathy. Amplified regions were TCR beta CDR3 sequences from RNA transcripts. HTBI primers were employed in a first-round RT-PCR of the TCR CDR3. TCRdb processed the multiplex PCR reads anew with MiXCR; each CDR3 protein has one entry. The sample carries 750,000 to 950,000 distinct CDR3 sequences, roughly 40% recorded once. The specimen was blood. The receptors were gathered from a young man with Graves' hyperthyroidism.

At least ten counts were recorded for this clonotype. The V and J genes are TRBV9 and TRBJ1-6; weak D call: TRBD1 (6 bases). This CDR3 has 16 amino acids. Germline-derived CDR1 and CDR2 are SGDLS and YYNGEE. V was clipped by 0 bases and J by 9 bases, with 16 bases between them. The CDR3 DNA follows: TGTGCCAGCAGCGTAGAGGGGGACGGAGGGGGTTCACCCCTCCACTTT. Protein product: CASSVEGDGGGSPLHF. Full variable domain (missing parts from reference TRBV9 and TRBJ1-6): DSGVTQTPKHLITATGQRVTLRCSPRSGDLSVYWYQQSLDQGLQFLIQYYNGEERAKGNILERFSAQQFPDLHSELNLSSLELGDSALYFCASSVEGDGGGSPLHFGNGTRLTVT.

The rearrangement joins TRBV13 to TRBJ1-4; possibly TRBD1 for D (6 bases). The CDR3 consists of 16 residues. Germline V CDR1 and CDR2: PRHDT, FYEKMQ (reference sequence). Trimming pared 1 base from V and 8 bases from J, leaving 17 bases between. CDR3 coding DNA: TGTGCCAGCAGCTTAGCGAATAGCGGGGGGCAAGAAAAACTGTTTTTT. Its protein is CASSLANSGGQEKLFF.

The rearrangement uses TRBV5-1 and TRBJ1-1; 9 bases agree with TRBD1. CDR3 length: 15 amino acids. The germline gives CDR1 SGHRS, CDR2 YFSETQ. Germline trimming cut 4 bases from V and 5 bases from J; bases unmatched to any gene: 9. The CDR3 DNA sequence: TGCGCCAGCAGCCTAGCCGGGACAGGGAGTACTGAAGCTTTCTTT. It is translated as CASSLAGTGSTEAFF.

This clonotype was counted only a few times. V is TRBV7-8 and J is TRBJ2-7; D gene unclear. CDR3 length: 14 amino acids. The V gene's germline CDR1 is SGHVS and CDR2 FQNEAQ. V dropped 4 bases and J dropped 2 bases, with 12 bases sitting between them. CDR3 sequence: CASSSAGKTYEQYF. The CDR3 DNA follows: TGTGCCAGCAGCTCGGCAGGTAAAACCTACGAGCAGTACTTC.

This clonotype was recorded a few times. CDR3 sequence (DNA): TGTGCCAGCCGCGAAGTTGCAACTAATGAAAAACTGTTTTTT. Protein product: CASREVATNEKLFF. The chain employs TRBV6-6 and TRBJ1-4; D gene ambiguous. Trimming pared 8 bases from V and 0 bases from J, leaving 10 bases between. The CDR3 is made up of 14 amino acids. Germline V gene sequence: CDR1 MNHNY, CDR2 SVGAGI (reference sequence).

This clonotype was seen more than once but under ten times. The chain is built from TRBV28 and TRBJ1-6; TRBD1 aligns across 7 bases. The CDR3 has 13 amino acids. After removal of 10 bases from V and 7 bases from J, the junction contained 7 bases not matched to a gene. Germline V CDR1 and CDR2: MDHEN, SYDVKM. CDR3 in amino acids: CATQGGANSPLHF. The CDR3 region has the DNA TGTGCCACCCAAGGGGGCGCGAATTCACCCCTCCACTTT.